The next 15 T cell receptor beta chains were all read from a single sample in a study of blood T cell repertoires in COVID-19. The data were produced by immunoSEQ multiplex PCR, yet TCRdb's version contains in-frame clones alone and is incomplete. The sample yields 340,000 or so clones, about 86% seen once. The sequenced sample consisted of PBMCs or T cells enriched from blood (not recorded which). The receptors come from a woman in her thirties or forties with acute COVID-19.

Details on this clone: This same CDR3 is encoded by further DNA sequences in the sample. J is TRBJ2-7 and V is TRBV4-3, with D tentatively TRBD2 (5 bases). Looked up from germline, CDR1 is LGHNA and CDR2 is YSLEER. This CDR3 spans 18 amino acids. V was pared by 0 bases and J by 4 bases, with 22 bases between. CDR3 DNA: TGCGCCAGCAGCCAAGAGTCTAGCCAGGACCGTCGTTTTTACGAGCAGTACTTC. It is translated as CASSQESSQDRRFYEQYF.

J is TRBJ2-2 and V is TRBV7-8, with 11 nucleotides matching TRBD2. This CDR3 region has 15 residues. V shed 3 bases and J 6 bases; nucleotides not matched to a gene: 3. Germline CDR1 and CDR2: SGHVS and FQNEAQ. In DNA, the CDR3 is TGTGCCAGCAGCTTCCCGGGACTAGCGGCCGGGGAGCTGTTTTTT. Its translation: CASSFPGLAAGELFF.

The J gene is TRBJ1-5, the V gene TRBV6-5; 8 bases match TRBD1. CDR1 MNHEY and CDR2 SVGAGI come from the germline V gene. There are 15 residues in the CDR3. The ends lost 6 bases at V and 1 base at J; junction bases unmatched: 5. The CDR3 DNA reads TGTGCCAGCAGCCCCCGGACAGGGAGCAATCAGCCCCAGCATTTT. This sequence encodes CASSPRTGSNQPQHF.

Only a few counts were recorded for this clone. CDR3 sequence reads: CASSLLGGAQETQYF. The CDR3 nucleotides read TGTGCCAGCAGCTTATTGGGAGGAGCCCAAGAGACCCAGTACTTC. This chain links TRBV11-2 with TRBJ2-5; D might be TRBD2 (6 bases). Trimming cost V 2 bases and J 1 base, with 11 bases left between them. This CDR3 is built from 15 residues. In germline, CDR1 is SGHAT, CDR2 FQNNGV.

The chain carries TRBV18 and TRBJ1-5; D call uncertain. CDR1 and CDR2 (germline): KGHSH, LQKENI. This CDR3 comprises 15 residues. Trimming removed 4 bases from V and 2 bases from J, with 12 bases in between. The CDR3 nucleotides are TGTGCCAGCTCACTACGGGTAGAGGGCAATCAGCCCCAGCATTTT. Its protein product is CASSLRVEGNQPQHF.

The chain employs TRBV5-1 and TRBJ2-5, with D possibly being TRBD2 (5 bases). Germline V gene data show CDR1 as SGHRS and CDR2 as YFSETQ. The CDR3 runs 13 residues. Trimming cost V 2 bases and J 5 bases, with 10 bases left between them. CDR3 sequence: CASSFGLKETQYF. The CDR3 region has the DNA TGCGCCAGCAGCTTCGGACTGAAGGAGACCCAGTACTTC.

Only one count was recorded for this clone. The genes are TRBV14 and TRBJ2-7; 10 bases agree with TRBD2. Germline values: CDR1 SGHDN, CDR2 FVKESK. With 1 base clipped from V and 3 bases from J, the junction kept 9 bases outside the gene matches. There are 17 residues in the CDR3. CDR3 sequence (DNA): TGTGCCAGCAGCCAAGGATATAGGGCTAGCGGGAGCTACGAGCAGTACTTC. Amino acid sequence: CASSQGYRASGSYEQYF.

Details on this clone: Different DNA sequences within this sample yield the same CDR3. This chain uses TRBV11-2 with TRBJ1-1; D remains ambiguous. The germline CDR1 and CDR2 sequences are SGHAT and FQNNGV. The CDR3 extends over 14 amino acids. V dropped 1 base and J dropped 2 bases, with 8 bases sitting between them. CDR3 region: CASSLGQANTEAFF. The CDR3 region has the DNA TGTGCCAGCAGCTTAGGTCAGGCAAACACTGAAGCTTTCTTT.

Here the CDR3 reads CASGPDGNTYNEQFF. The DNA of the CDR3 is TGTGCCAGCGGGCCGGACGGGAACACATACAATGAGCAGTTCTTC. The chain uses TRBV11-1 and TRBJ2-1, with D perhaps matching TRBD2 (5 bases). The CDR3 loop spans 15 amino acids. CDR1 is SGHAT, CDR2 FQDESV, per germline (reference sequence). Trimming stripped 8 bases from V and 4 bases from J, with 18 bases between.

CDR3 protein: CASSLKAGGFGEQYF. The CDR3 nucleotides read TGTGCCAGCAGCTTAAAGGCAGGGGGCTTCGGGGAGCAGTACTTC. The V and J genes are TRBV7-3 and TRBJ2-7, with 8 bases matching TRBD1. Per the germline V gene, CDR1 is SGHTA and CDR2 is FQGTGA. After removal of 1 base from V and 7 bases from J, the junction contained 9 bases not matched to a gene. The CDR3 loop spans 15 amino acids.

The chain has TRBV19 and TRBJ2-6, with D possibly matching TRBD1 (6 bases). The CDR3 length is 17 residues. Trimming removed 7 bases at V and 0 bases at J, with 16 bases between. CDR1 and CDR2 (germline): LNHDA, SQIVND (reference sequence). This CDR3 reads CASTPTGTRSGANVLTF. As DNA, the CDR3 is TGTGCCAGTACCCCGACAGGAACACGCTCTGGGGCCAACGTCCTGACTTTC.

The V and J genes are TRBV6-1 and TRBJ2-4; D is perhaps TRBD1 (5 bases). Trimming shortened V by 2 bases and J by 5 bases, and 22 bases separated the two germline ends. The CDR3 consists of 18 residues. Germline CDR1 and CDR2: MNHNS and SASEGT. CDR3 nucleotide sequence: TGTGCCAGCAGTGAACAGTATAGGGGCCTCCGCTCCCAAAACATTCAGTACTTC. Its protein product is CASSEQYRGLRSQNIQYF.

J is TRBJ1-2 and V is TRBV28; 9 nucleotides match TRBD1. The CDR3 is made up of 14 amino acids. V dropped 7 bases and J dropped 8; count of bases not matched to a gene: 11. CDR1 is MDHEN, CDR2 SYDVKM, per germline. CDR3 DNA sequence: TGTGCCAGCACCCCGGGACAGGGATTTCGCGGCTACACCTTC. It specifies CASTPGQGFRGYTF.

The chain combines TRBV7-3 with TRBJ2-5, with TRBD1 identical over 8 bases. J lost 9 bases, V lost 0 bases, and 3 bases had no gene match. CDR1 and CDR2 from the germline V gene are SGHTA and FQGTGA. The CDR3 spans 13 residues. CDR3 region: CASSLTRQGPQYF. The CDR3 DNA is TGTGCCAGCAGCTTAACGCGACAGGGGCCCCAGTACTTC. Filled out from reference TRBV7-3 and TRBJ2-5, the complete variable domain reads GAGVSQTPSNKVTEKGKYVELRCDPISGHTALYWYRQSLGQGPEFLIYFQGTGAADDSGLPNDRFFAVRPEGSVSTLKIQRTERGDSAVYLCASSLTRQGPQYFGPGTRLLVL.

The chain has TRBV28 and TRBJ1-5, with no clear D. Trimming took 1 base from V and 6 from J, leaving 19 bases between them. Per the germline V gene, CDR1 is MDHEN and CDR2 is SYDVKM. This CDR3 contains 17 residues. Here the CDR3 DNA reads TGTGCCAGCAGTTTATACGGCGGATGGGCAGGAGGTCAGCCCCAGCATTTT. Residues: CASSLYGGWAGGQPQHF.